This TCR beta chain was identified in a study of OX40 agonist ivuxolimab in advanced cancers. In the study overall: Ivuxolimab, which is an agonistic anti-OX40 (CD134) antibody, was administered to the patients. Those enrolled were around 87% male, with a mean age of about 66 years and ages from roughly 20 to 85. Regarding the study as a whole: People who partly responded at 0.1-3.0 mg/kg had some of the least clonal expansion seen.

Sequenced by immunoSEQ multiplex PCR; TCRdb stores in-frame clones only, minus some. The data show 65,000 to 100,000 clones, with approximately 86% seen just once and less than 4.5% held by the top ten. CDR1 and CDR2 (germline): WSHSY, SAAADI. This CDR3 contains 14 residues. V was pared by 4 bases and J by 10 bases, with 17 bases between. This clone appeared a few times. What it recognizes is unknown. Sampling of blood occurred at baseline, cycle 4 day 1, and cycle 7 day 1. The J gene is TRBJ2-1, the V gene TRBV10-2; D is possibly TRBD1 (6 bases). The sequences come from CD4+ or CD8+ T cells sorted from blood, collected in a trial of the OX40 agonist ivuxolimab. The sequence was obtained from an adult with an advanced solid tumor such as melanoma, head and neck, liver or kidney cancer. CDR3 loop: CASSVTGTPNEQFF. In nucleotides, the CDR3 is TGCGCCAGCAGTGTAACCGGGACACCTAACGAGCAGTTCTTC.